This T cell receptor (beta chain) was identified in a study of blood T cell repertoires in COVID-19. CDR1 is GTSNPN, CDR2 SVGIG, per germline (reference sequence). CDR3 length: 15 residues. The ends lost 8 bases at V and 0 bases at J; junction bases unmatched: 9. TCRdb keeps only in-frame clones here, not all; method: immunoSEQ multiplex PCR. The sample consists of roughly 230,000 clones, around 91% of them appearing once. This clonotype was obtained from a woman between 55 and 75 years old with COVID-19, enrolled during active disease. Material: peripheral blood. The chain carries TRBV30 and TRBJ1-4; TRBD1 agrees at 7 bases. The CDR3 nucleotides are TGTGCCACCCCCCGACAGGGCGCAACTAATGAAAAACTGTTTTTT. This encodes CATPRQGATNEKLFF. Based on the CDR3 plus reference TRBV30 and TRBJ1-4, the full variable domain is SQTIHQWPATLVQPVGSPLSLECTVEGTSNPNLYWYRQAAGRGLQLLFYSVGIGQISSEVPQNLSASRPQDRQFILSSKKLLLSDSGFYLCATPRQGATNEKLFFGSGTQLSVL.